This T cell receptor beta chain was sequenced for a study of molecular identifiers for immune sequencing clone quantification (dated by TCRdb to 2016 to 2018). For context, the study as a whole: In a replicate experiment, RNA from around 20,000 or 100,000 naive CD8 T cells was split into five aliquots, four of which were sequenced. The study was a methods study using CD8 T cells to benchmark molecular-identifier clustering-based TCR repertoire sequencing (MIDCIRS) and TCR RNA copy counting. Summary of the overall study and its limitations: Around 2.8 recovered TCR RNA copies per cell were obtained by modeling, versus roughly 10 by digital PCR, implying a capture efficiency of about 30%. Naive libraries contained spiked-in Jurkat TCR RNA (roughly 10 copies' worth), which is not part of the donor repertoire. When barcode sub-clustering was left out, chimeric consensus sequences inflated TCR diversity, with chimeras reaching as high as 47%. In CMV-specific effector cells, clones with more than 20 RNA copies accounted for over 98% of molecules, whereas in naive cells such clones accounted for under 1%. Spiked-in Jurkat TCR RNA equal to a single cell's worth was reported to be detectable even within one million naive CD8 T cells. Highly expanded clone sizes could be underestimated because identical TCR molecules may share a barcode.

Library prep was done by PCR. This sample was sequenced with an Illumina HiSeq 4000. Bulk TCR libraries were generated as previously described, with the TCR primers listed in Table S5 used. Purification of total RNA was performed with the Qiagen AllPrep DNA/RNA kit. Before any analysis, reads coming from multiple sequencing runs of the same library were combined into one pool. For the original study's pipeline: Reads were retained only if their TCR constant sequence matched exactly, and those retained reads were trimmed to 150 nt and grouped according to their 12-nt molecular barcodes. Within each barcode group, reads were sub-clustered at a 15% Levenshtein threshold, and quality-weighted consensus sequences were built per RNA molecule. Non-functional sequences were discarded, and so were lower-count sequences lying one edit away from another sequence. Barcode sub-clusters with fewer than 20% of the maximum read count were removed, based on fitting two negative binomial distributions. TCRdb trimmed public reads at Q25 via fastp, called clones via MiXCR and kept in-frame beta chains. Under each unique CDR3 protein, matching rows form one entry showing the most common genes and DNA. The V and J calls follow TCRdb's processing rather than the paper's. The sample table contains 100,000 or so distinct CDR3 sequences; only one count was recorded for roughly a fifth of them. The top ten constitute 1.1% of the sample.

From the cysteine up to the phenylalanine, the CDR3 has a length of 16 residues. The only DNA kept is the CDR3, 48 bases in frame from the first base. Via the germline V gene (reference sequence), CDR1 is GTSNPN and CDR2 SVGIG. Trimming leaves V shorter by 1 base and J shorter by 0 bases, with the junction holding 5 bases beyond the gene matches. Libraries of naive CD8 T cells were built from approximately 20,000 to 1,000,000 sorted cells, with 10%, 30% or 50% of the purified RNA used. On a BD FACSAria II, naive CD8 T cells were FACS-sorted as CD8+CD4-CCR7+CD45RA+ and collected into RLT Plus buffer. To test detection sensitivity, Jurkat RNA equivalent to ten TCR copies was spiked into samples of about 19,000-1,000,000 naive CD8 T cells. CD8 T cells were enriched with RosetteSep CD8+ T Cell Enrichment Cocktail and Ficoll-Paque, followed by ACK red cell lysis. This clonotype was counted a few times. Its recognized antigen is unknown. No qualities accompany the bases; no much larger clone lies one base away.

This TCR was recovered from a human donor in good health. Some libraries in this study had Jurkat cell RNA spiked in. This chain joins TRBV30 to TRBJ1-1; 10 bases in between match TRBD1. The sequencing input was naive CD8+ T cells from blood, with Jurkat cell RNA spiked in. Reading the label with the study, this specimen's cell subset or site is: FACS-sorted CD8+CD4-CCR7+CD45RA+ naive T cells. CDR3 protein: CAWSARTGGMNTEAFF. The nucleotide sequence reads as follows: TGTGCCTGGAGTGCTCGGACAGGGGGGATGAACACTGAAGCTTTCTTT.